These 17 T cell receptor beta chains were sequenced from one sample in a study of memory CD4+ T cells and cytomegalovirus serostatus (dated by TCRdb to about 2019). Single viable CD3+CD4+CD8-CD45RO+ cells were sorted as memory CD4+ T cells on a FACSAria II. The library was built by means of the immunoSEQ multiplex PCR assay. The clones in this table, taken by TCRdb from immuneACCESS, are in-frame only. Not every clone is retained; where verified, under half of the shortfall comes from an unresolved V gene, and the cause of the rest is unknown. This sample holds 40,000 to 45,000 clones; just over 75% were observed only once. The biggest ten clones account for approximately 1.9% of the sample. Sequencing input: memory CD4+ T cells from blood. These receptors were taken from an adult in good health and CMV-seronegative.

The chain recombines TRBV11-1 with TRBJ1-1, with unresolved D. The length of the CDR3 is 15 residues. CDR1 and CDR2 (germline): SGHAT, FQDESV (reference sequence). V was clipped by 5 bases and J by 1 base, with 14 bases between them. The DNA of the CDR3 is TGTGCCAGCAGCCCTCGACGGCTAGGGAACACTGAAGCTTTCTTT. Encoded protein: CASSPRRLGNTEAFF.

This chain connects TRBV7-9 to TRBJ1-1; tentatively, D is TRBD1 (5 bases). CDR1 is SEHNR and CDR2 is FQNEAQ in the germline V gene (reference sequence). The CDR3 totals 15 residues. V was trimmed by 5 bases and J by 1 base, leaving 14 bases between them. The DNA for the CDR3 is TGTGCCAGCAGCCCGCAGGGACTGAAGAACACTGAAGCTTTCTTT. It translates to CASSPQGLKNTEAFF.

The chain carries TRBV5-1 and TRBJ2-5; D is undetermined. V dropped 2 bases and J dropped 4 bases, with 9 bases sitting between them. Germline V gene lookup returns CDR1 SGHRS and CDR2 YFSETQ. CDR3 length equals 13 residues. The CDR3 reads CASSFGAAETQYF. CDR3 DNA: TGCGCCAGCAGCTTCGGCGCGGCAGAGACCCAGTACTTC.

The J gene is TRBJ1-1, the V gene TRBV7-9, with 9 positions matching TRBD1. This CDR3 has 14 amino acids. CDR1 and CDR2 from the germline V gene are SEHNR and FQNEAQ (reference sequence). Trimming cost V 5 bases and J 6 bases; bases outside gene matches: 7. CDR3 loop: CASSRQDRGPEAFF. CDR3 nucleotides: TGTGCCAGCAGCCGACAGGACAGGGGTCCTGAAGCTTTCTTT.

This chain joins TRBV6-1 and TRBJ1-4; 7 bases agree with TRBD1. The CDR3 consists of 16 residues. Germline V CDR1 and CDR2: MNHNS, SASEGT. J gave up 5 bases and V 1 base, and 7 bases lay outside the gene matches. The DNA for the CDR3 is TGTGCCAGCAGTGAAGGGGGAGGGACAGTAAATGAAAAACTGTTTTTT. It translates to CASSEGGGTVNEKLFF.

The chain employs TRBV30 and TRBJ1-5, with D perhaps matching TRBD1 (5 bases). The CDR3 extends over 13 amino acids. V was trimmed by 5 bases and J by 7 bases, leaving 15 bases between them. Per germline, CDR1 GTSNPN and CDR2 SVGIG (reference sequence). CDR3: CAWEDGAGQPQHF. The CDR3 nucleotides read TGTGCCTGGGAAGACGGGGCAGGGCAGCCCCAGCATTTT. Together with reference TRBV30 and TRBJ1-5, the CDR3 gives the full variable domain: SQTIHQWPATLVQPVGSPLSLECTVEGTSNPNLYWYRQAAGRGLQLLFYSVGIGQISSEVPQNLSASRPQDRQFILSSKKLLLSDSGFYLCAWEDGAGQPQHFGDGTRLSIL.

This chain links TRBV30 with TRBJ1-5; D call uncertain. The V gene lost 1 base and the J gene lost 9 bases, with 10 bases spanning the gap. This CDR3 is 12 amino acids long. The germline V gene encodes CDR1 GTSNPN and CDR2 SVGIG (reference sequence). CDR3 protein: CAWSDPAGPQHF. DNA of the CDR3: TGTGCCTGGAGTGACCCCGCTGGGCCCCAGCATTTT. The full variable domain, with the rest looked up from reference TRBV30 and TRBJ1-5, is SQTIHQWPATLVQPVGSPLSLECTVEGTSNPNLYWYRQAAGRGLQLLFYSVGIGQISSEVPQNLSASRPQDRQFILSSKKLLLSDSGFYLCAWSDPAGPQHFGDGTRLSIL.

V and J are TRBV6-1 and TRBJ1-2; TRBD1 might be the D (5 bases). CDR1 is MNHNS and CDR2 is SASEGT in the germline V gene. CDR3 size: 15 residues. The V and J ends lost 4 bases and 5 bases respectively, with 17 bases between them. CDR3 region: CASSVGGAGGYGYTF. The CDR3 DNA reads TGTGCCAGCAGTGTCGGAGGGGCAGGAGGGTATGGCTACACCTTC.

The rearrangement joins TRBV5-1 to TRBJ2-5; no clear D. V gave up 2 bases and J gave up 5 bases, with 16 bases separating them. Germline assignment: CDR1 SGHRS and CDR2 YFSETQ. CDR3 length: 15 amino acids. CDR3 DNA: TGCGCCAGCAGCTTCGGCGCGGCCCCGGCGGAGACCCAGTACTTC. Protein: CASSFGAAPAETQYF.

The chain carries TRBV7-6 and TRBJ2-3; TRBD2 agrees at 8 bases. Germline values: CDR1 SGHVS, CDR2 FNYEAQ. This CDR3 has 14 residues. V was pared by 8 bases and J by 9 bases, with 13 bases of the junction left unmatched. This chain's CDR3 is CASRGGNKHRTQYF. The CDR3 DNA sequence: TGTGCCAGCCGGGGGGGTAACAAGCACAGAACGCAGTATTTT.

This chain uses TRBV7-9 with TRBJ2-5; D is perhaps TRBD2 (7 bases). V was pared by 5 bases and J by 7 bases, with 17 bases between. The CDR3 totals 14 residues. The germline V gene has CDR1 SEHNR and CDR2 FQNEAQ (reference sequence). CDR3: CASSPDGGPSTQYF. The CDR3 DNA reads as TGTGCCAGCAGCCCCGACGGGGGGCCCTCGACCCAGTACTTC.

V usage is TRBV18 and J usage is TRBJ1-4, with 8 bases that match TRBD1. The CDR3 has 15 residues. With V trimmed by 3 bases and J by 6 bases, 6 bases remained unmatched. Germline CDR1 reads KGHSH; CDR2 reads LQKENI. The CDR3 bases are TGTGCCAGCTCACCCGGTGCAGGGGGCGATGAAAAACTGTTTTTT. It is translated as CASSPGAGGDEKLFF.

The V gene is TRBV5-1, the J gene TRBJ2-3, with 8 bases identical to TRBD2. Germline V gene lookup returns CDR1 SGHRS and CDR2 YFSETQ. The V gene end was trimmed by 4 bases and the J gene end by 4 bases; junction bases not matched to a gene: 14. The CDR3 consists of 17 residues. The CDR3 nucleotides are TGCGCCAGCAGCGTGGGATTAGCGGGGTTAGGTCCAGATACGCAGTATTTT. Its translation: CASSVGLAGLGPDTQYF. Based on the CDR3 plus reference TRBV5-1 and TRBJ2-3, the full variable domain is KAGVTQTPRYLIKTRGQQVTLSCSPISGHRSVSWYQQTPGQGLQFLFEYFSETQRNKGNFPGRFSGRQFSNSRSEMNVSTLELGDSALYLCASSVGLAGLGPDTQYFGPGTRLTVL.

V is TRBV11-2 and J is TRBJ2-5; D perhaps matches TRBD2 (7 bases). The germline V gene has CDR1 SGHAT and CDR2 FQNNGV. V dropped 2 bases and J dropped 5 bases, with 15 bases sitting between them. The CDR3 is 15 amino acids. The CDR3 sequence: CASSLRGGAWETQYF. In DNA form, the CDR3 reads TGTGCCAGCAGCTTACGAGGGGGGGCTTGGGAGACCCAGTACTTC.

This clone showed up just a few times. The chain carries TRBV5-1 and TRBJ2-1; 8 bases are shared with TRBD1. V lost 1 base, J lost 4 bases, and 4 bases stayed unmatched. The CDR3 has 15 residues. CDR1 and CDR2 (germline): SGHRS, YFSETQ. As DNA, the CDR3 is TGCGCCAGCAGCTTGCTCCAGGGGGCGTACAATGAGCAGTTCTTC. It codes for CASSLLQGAYNEQFF.

The chain couples TRBV18 to TRBJ1-1; 7 bases are shared with TRBD1. The CDR3 has 13 residues. Trimming cost V 6 bases and J 8 bases; bases outside gene matches: 9. Germline V gives CDR1 KGHSH, CDR2 LQKENI. This CDR3 reads CASSQDRDREAFF. CDR3 DNA: TGTGCCAGCTCCCAAGATCGGGACAGAGAAGCTTTCTTT.

The chain joins TRBV7-9 to TRBJ2-2; 12 bases are shared with TRBD2. V shed 7 bases and J 5 bases; nucleotides not matched to a gene: 2. The CDR3 is 14 amino acids. CDR1 is SEHNR, CDR2 FQNEAQ, per germline (reference sequence). CDR3 residues: CASTGLAGTGELFF. The DNA for the CDR3 is TGTGCCAGCACCGGACTAGCGGGGACCGGGGAGCTGTTTTTT.